This TCR beta chain was captured in a study of shared clonotypes between healthy human individuals. Study-wide points: The researchers took only blood, and tissue repertoires probably look different.

Germline V gene lookup returns CDR1 SGHRS and CDR2 YFSETQ. The CDR3 is 16 amino acids. V lost 0 bases, J lost 2 bases, and 15 bases lay in between. Free of recent acute infections or vaccinations, the donors were healthy HIV-negative adults. Naive CD4+ cells were CD45RA-selected; the remaining cells were memory. For this clone: Its specificity is unknown.

Sequenced by immunoSEQ multiplex PCR; TCRdb stores in-frame clones only, minus some. The repertoire holds about 1 million clones, with approximately 68% as singletons. The sequence was collected from a young man in good health. The sample consisted of memory CD4+ T cells sorted from blood. Subset denoted: CD45RA-negative fraction. V and J are TRBV5-1 and TRBJ2-7; D assignment may be TRBD1 or TRBD2 (5 bases each). The CDR3, as DNA: TGCGCCAGCAGCTTGGTCGGGGCAAAGGGAACCTACGAGCAGTACTTC. Translating it yields CASSLVGAKGTYEQYF.